The rows below give T cell receptor beta chains drawn from one sample of a study of human T cells and chemical hapten exposure. TCRdb redid the calling of the RACE reads with MiXCR, one entry per CDR3 protein. Among about 40,000 distinct CDR3 sequences listed, 10% to 13% were seen once. The specimen was whole blood, collected in connection with sensitization to the hapten diphenylcyclopropenone (DPC). Receptors originate from a man aged 30 to 45 with alopecia areata. Some clones in this sample may be carry-over from other donors' samples. The CDR3 runs from the conserved cysteine through the conserved F or W. D genes are given only for firm matches. Clone sizes are given selectively: once, few, many, or a class where the clone is expanded.

cdr3_nt: TGTGCCAGCAGCTTACAGGGCAGGGGGACCTACGAGCAGTACTTC
cdr3_aa: CASSLQGRGTYEQYF
v_call: TRBV7-3
clone_size: NA
j_call: TRBJ2-7
d_call: TRBD1

cdr3_nt: TGCGCCAGCAGCCAAGTCCCGAGCGGACACCGCACAGATACGCAGTATTTT
cdr3_aa: CASSQVPSGHRTDTQYF
v_call: TRBV4-1
clone_size: NA
j_call: TRBJ2-3
d_call: NA

cdr3_nt: TGTGCCAGCAGCCAAGCTAATCGAGCACGGACAGGGACACACTATGGCTACACCTTC
cdr3_aa: CASSQANRARTGTHYGYTF
v_call: TRBV3-1
clone_size: NA
j_call: TRBJ1-2
d_call: TRBD1

cdr3_nt: TGTGCCAGCAGCCCCGGGACAGGGGTTGGCGGGGAGCTGTTTTTT
cdr3_aa: CASSPGTGVGGELFF
v_call: TRBV12-3/TRBV12-4
clone_size: many
j_call: TRBJ2-2
d_call: TRBD1

cdr3_nt: TGTGCCAGTAGTATAATTATGGGTGATGGCTACACCTTC
cdr3_aa: CASSIIMGDGYTF
v_call: TRBV19
clone_size: many
j_call: TRBJ1-2
d_call: NA

cdr3_nt: TGTGCCAGCAGTTTAAGCGGCACTAGCAATCAGCCCCAGCATTTT
cdr3_aa: CASSLSGTSNQPQHF
v_call: TRBV28
clone_size: NA
j_call: TRBJ1-5
d_call: NA

cdr3_nt: TGTGCCAGCAGCGTAGGTGGGAGGGCCTTCACAGATACGCAGTATTTT
cdr3_aa: CASSVGGRAFTDTQYF
v_call: TRBV9
clone_size: many
j_call: TRBJ2-3
d_call: TRBD2

cdr3_nt: TGTGCCAGTAGTCCCCTGGGCAATGAGCAGTTCTTC
cdr3_aa: CASSPLGNEQFF
v_call: TRBV19
clone_size: NA
j_call: TRBJ2-1
d_call: NA

cdr3_nt: TGTGCCAGCAGTGGCGTAGGTCCCGCGGGAGCTTTCTTT
cdr3_aa: CASSGVGPAGAFF
v_call: TRBV25-1
clone_size: many
j_call: TRBJ1-1
d_call: NA

cdr3_nt: TGTGCCAGCAGTTACTCGACCCTATCTGGCAATGAGCAGTTCTTC
cdr3_aa: CASSYSTLSGNEQFF
v_call: TRBV6-5
clone_size: many
j_call: TRBJ2-1
d_call: NA

cdr3_nt: TGTGCCAGCAGCTTACCAAGGACAGGTTACAATGAGCAGTTCTTC
cdr3_aa: CASSLPRTGYNEQFF
v_call: TRBV5-4
clone_size: NA
j_call: TRBJ2-1
d_call: TRBD1

cdr3_nt: TGTGCCAGCAGCCCGGCGAACACTGAAGCTTCCTTT
cdr3_aa: CASSPANTEASF
v_call: TRBV14
clone_size: NA
j_call: TRBJ1-1
d_call: NA